The source of this T cell receptor (beta chain) is a study of cytomegalovirus exposure and HLA in healthy donors. Study summary: In a later analysis, it was reported that the roughly 130 validation repertoires had been produced on the same platform as the 550 to 700 repertoires belonging to the first cohort. Findings of the study overall: The authors enumerated some 170 TCR beta chains as linked to cytomegalovirus. A subsequent analysis found that TCR clusters from the first cohort also tended to co-occur in the 120 or so validation repertoires, with less than 95% of cluster scores above 0.

Generated by immunoSEQ multiplex PCR, the TCRdb table keeps only in-frame clones and is missing some. This sample carries more than 250,000 clones, 86% of them seen once, and the ten largest clones take about 0.8%. In germline, CDR1 is DFQATT, CDR2 SNEGSKA (reference sequence). The CDR3 loop spans 11 amino acids. V lost 8 bases and J lost 1, with 8 bases in between. The donors were members of the validation cohort, which comprised 120 subjects and was separate from the first cohort of fewer than 700 subjects. On this clone: What it binds is unknown.

This sequence originates from a woman aged 18-29 years in good health and CMV-seronegative. The chain employs TRBV20-1 and TRBJ2-5; D unclear. The material sequenced was PBMCs. In nucleotides, the CDR3 is TGCAGTCTCTCGGGCCAAGAGACCCAGTACTTC. It specifies CSLSGQETQYF.